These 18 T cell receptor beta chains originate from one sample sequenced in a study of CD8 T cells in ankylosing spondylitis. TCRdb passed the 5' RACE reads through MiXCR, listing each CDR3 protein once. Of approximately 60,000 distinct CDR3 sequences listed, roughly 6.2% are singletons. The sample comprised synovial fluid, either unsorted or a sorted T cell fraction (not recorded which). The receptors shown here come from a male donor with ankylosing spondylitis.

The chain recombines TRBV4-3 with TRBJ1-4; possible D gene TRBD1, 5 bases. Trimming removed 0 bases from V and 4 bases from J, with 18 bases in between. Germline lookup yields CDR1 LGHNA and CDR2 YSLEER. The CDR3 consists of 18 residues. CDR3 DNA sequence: TGCGCCAGCAGCCAAGAAGTTCAGAGGAGACAGTATAATGAAAAACTGTTTTTT. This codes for CASSQEVQRRQYNEKLFF.

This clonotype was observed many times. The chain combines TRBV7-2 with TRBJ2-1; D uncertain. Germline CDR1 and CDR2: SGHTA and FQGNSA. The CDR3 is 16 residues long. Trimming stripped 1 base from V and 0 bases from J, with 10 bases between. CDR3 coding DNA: TGTGCCAGCAGCTTAGTGGCGAGGAGCTCCTACAATGAGCAGTTCTTC. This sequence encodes CASSLVARSSYNEQFF. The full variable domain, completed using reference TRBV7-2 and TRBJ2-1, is GAGVSQSPSNKVTEKGKDVELRCDPISGHTALYWYRQSLGQGLEFLIYFQGNSAPDKSGLPSDRFSAERTGGSVSTLTIQRTQQEDSAVYLCASSLVARSSYNEQFFGPGTRLTVL.

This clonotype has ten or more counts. Here the CDR3 reads CASSERRNYEQYF. The CDR3 nucleotides read TGTGCCAGCAGTGAACGAAGAAACTACGAGCAGTACTTC. This sequence joins TRBV2 and TRBJ2-7; no firm D call. The CDR3 consists of 13 residues. CDR1 and CDR2 (germline): SNHLY, FYNNEI. V was cut by 2 bases and J by 3 bases, with 8 bases left in between.

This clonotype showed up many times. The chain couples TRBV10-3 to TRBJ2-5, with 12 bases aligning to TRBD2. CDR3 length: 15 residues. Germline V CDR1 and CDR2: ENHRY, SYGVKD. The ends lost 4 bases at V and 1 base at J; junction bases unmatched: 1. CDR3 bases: TGTGCCATCAGTGGGACTAGCGGGGTCCAAGAGACCCAGTACTTC. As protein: CAISGTSGVQETQYF.

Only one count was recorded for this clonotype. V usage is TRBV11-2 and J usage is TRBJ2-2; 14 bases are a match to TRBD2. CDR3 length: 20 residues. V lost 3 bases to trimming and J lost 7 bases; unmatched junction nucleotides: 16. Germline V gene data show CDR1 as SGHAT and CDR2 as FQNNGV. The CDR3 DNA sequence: TGTGCCAGCAGCTTTACCGTTGGGGGGACTAGCGGGAGTTCAATCGGGGAGCTGTTTTTT. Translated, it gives CASSFTVGGTSGSSIGELFF.

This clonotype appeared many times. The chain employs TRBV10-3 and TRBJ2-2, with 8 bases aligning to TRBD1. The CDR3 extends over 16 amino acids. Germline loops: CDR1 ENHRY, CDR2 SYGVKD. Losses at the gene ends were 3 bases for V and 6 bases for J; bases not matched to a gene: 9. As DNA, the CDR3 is TGTGCCATCAGTGAAGGAGGACAGGGATTGTCCGGGGAGCTGTTTTTT. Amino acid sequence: CAISEGGQGLSGELFF.

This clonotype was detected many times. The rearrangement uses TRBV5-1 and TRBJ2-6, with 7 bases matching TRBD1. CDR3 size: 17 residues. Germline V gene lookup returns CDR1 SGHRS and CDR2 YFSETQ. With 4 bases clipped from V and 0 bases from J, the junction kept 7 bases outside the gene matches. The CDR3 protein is CASSATGDRSGANVLTF. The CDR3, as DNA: TGCGCCAGCAGCGCTACAGGGGACCGCTCTGGGGCCAACGTCCTGACTTTC.

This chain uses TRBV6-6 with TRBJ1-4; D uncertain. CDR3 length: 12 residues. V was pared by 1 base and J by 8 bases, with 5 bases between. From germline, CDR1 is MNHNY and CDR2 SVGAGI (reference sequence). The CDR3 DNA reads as TGTGCCAGCAGTTACTTCCGGGAAAAACTGTTTTTT. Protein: CASSYFREKLFF.

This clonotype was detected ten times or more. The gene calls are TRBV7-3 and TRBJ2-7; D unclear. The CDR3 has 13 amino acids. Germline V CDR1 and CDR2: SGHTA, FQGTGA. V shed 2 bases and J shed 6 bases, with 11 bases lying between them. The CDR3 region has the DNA TGTGCCAGCAGCTTACATGGGGTAGGCGAGCAGTACTTC. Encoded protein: CASSLHGVGEQYF.

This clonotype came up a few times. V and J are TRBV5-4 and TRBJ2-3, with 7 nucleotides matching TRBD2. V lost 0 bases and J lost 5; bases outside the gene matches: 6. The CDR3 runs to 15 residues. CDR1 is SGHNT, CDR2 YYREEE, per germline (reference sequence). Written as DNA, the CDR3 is TGTGCCAGCAGCTTGGGCCTAGCGGACCGAGATACGCAGTATTTT. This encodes CASSLGLADRDTQYF.

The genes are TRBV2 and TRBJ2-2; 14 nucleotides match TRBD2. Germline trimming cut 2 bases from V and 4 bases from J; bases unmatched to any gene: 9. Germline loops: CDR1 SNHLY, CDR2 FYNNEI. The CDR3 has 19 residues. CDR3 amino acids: CASSETGTSGSLSTGELFF. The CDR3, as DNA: TGTGCCAGCAGTGAAACGGGGACTAGCGGGAGCCTGAGCACCGGGGAGCTGTTTTTT.

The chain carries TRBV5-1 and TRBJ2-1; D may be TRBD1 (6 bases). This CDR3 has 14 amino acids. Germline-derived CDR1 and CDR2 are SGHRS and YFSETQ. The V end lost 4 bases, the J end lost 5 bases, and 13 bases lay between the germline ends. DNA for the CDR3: TGCGCCAGCAGCACTGACAGGCTAGACAATGAGCAGTTCTTC. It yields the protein CASSTDRLDNEQFF.

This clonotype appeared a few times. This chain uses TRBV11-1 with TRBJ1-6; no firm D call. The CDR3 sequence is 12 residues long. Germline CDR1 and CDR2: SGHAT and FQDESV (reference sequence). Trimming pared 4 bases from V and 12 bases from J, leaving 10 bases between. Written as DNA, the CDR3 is TGTGCCAGCAGCTCCCTTGAGAGACCCCTCCACTTT. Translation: CASSSLERPLHF.

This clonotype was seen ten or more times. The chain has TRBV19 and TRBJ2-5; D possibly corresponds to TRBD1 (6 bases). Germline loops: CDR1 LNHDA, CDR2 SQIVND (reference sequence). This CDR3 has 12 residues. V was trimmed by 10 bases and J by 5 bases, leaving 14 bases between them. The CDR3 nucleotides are TGTGCCACCAGACAGGCTGGGGAGACCCAGTACTTC. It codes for CATRQAGETQYF.

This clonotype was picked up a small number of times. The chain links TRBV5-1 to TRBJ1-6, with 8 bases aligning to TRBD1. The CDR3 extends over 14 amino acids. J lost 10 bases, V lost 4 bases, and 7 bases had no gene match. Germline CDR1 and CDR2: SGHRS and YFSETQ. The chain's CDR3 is CASSPRQGTSPLHF. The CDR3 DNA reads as TGCGCCAGCAGCCCAAGACAGGGGACGTCACCCCTCCACTTT.

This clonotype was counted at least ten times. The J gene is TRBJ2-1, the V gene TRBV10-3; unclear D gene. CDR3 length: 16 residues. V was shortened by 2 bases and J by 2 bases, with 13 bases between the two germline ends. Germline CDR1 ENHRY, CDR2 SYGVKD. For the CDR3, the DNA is TGTGCCATCAGTGAGCAGCCTGGCCGCACCTACAATGAGCAGTTCTTC. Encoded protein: CAISEQPGRTYNEQFF.

The CDR3 coding sequence is TGTGCCAGCAGCGACGGACAGGGGGCCTACGAGCAGTACTTC. The encoded protein is CASSDGQGAYEQYF. This rearrangement joins TRBV7-6 to TRBJ2-7, with 10 nucleotides matching TRBD1. After removal of 5 bases from V and 2 bases from J, the junction contained 3 bases not matched to a gene. This CDR3 is built from 14 residues. Per the germline V gene, CDR1 is SGHVS and CDR2 is FNYEAQ.

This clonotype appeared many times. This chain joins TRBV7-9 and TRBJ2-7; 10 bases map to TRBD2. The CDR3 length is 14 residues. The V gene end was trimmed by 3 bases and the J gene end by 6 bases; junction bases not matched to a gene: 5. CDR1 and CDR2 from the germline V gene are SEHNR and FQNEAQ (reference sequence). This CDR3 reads CASSLLAGVFEQYF. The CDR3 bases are TGTGCCAGCAGCTTGCTAGCGGGAGTGTTCGAGCAGTACTTC.